This TCR beta chain was identified in a study of OX40 agonist ivuxolimab in advanced cancers. For the wider study: Ivuxolimab, which targeted the costimulatory receptor OX40 (CD134), was an agonistic, fully human IgG2 monoclonal antibody. Patients were allowed to have had prior anti-PD-1, anti-PD-L1 or anti-CTLA-4 therapy, and 30% to 50% of the dose-escalation patients had previously received checkpoint inhibitors. Peripheral TCRbeta sequencing aimed to test whether ivuxolimab altered TCR sequence diversity and caused clonal T-cell expansion. Of the roughly 51 patients in dose escalation, about 20 had hepatocellular carcinoma, some 15 had melanoma, 9 had renal cell carcinoma and 9 had head and neck cancer. Intravenous ivuxolimab was administered to patients every 2 weeks at six dose levels: 0.01, 0.1, 0.3, 1.5, 3 and 10 mg/kg. The paper describes the monotherapy dose-escalation part (N ≈ 50 patients) of the phase I trial of ivuxolimab. In the dose-escalation cohort, 70% to 85% of patients were male, and the mean age was 60 years with a range of roughly 23 to 79. Three dose-escalation patients achieved partial responses, one with hepatocellular carcinoma and two with cutaneous melanoma. The paper as a whole reports these results and caveats: At doses from 0.1 to 3.0 mg/kg, clonal expansion was seen in both CD4+ and CD8+ blood T cells between baseline and week 6. Which antigens the clonally expanded peripheral T cells were specific for was not determined. After ivuxolimab, expanded clones were on average more numerous among CD8+ T cells than among CD4+ T cells. Low levels of normalized T-cell clonal expansion were also seen in some patients who did not respond. In the 0.1-3.0 mg/kg groups, partial responders were among the patients with the lowest normalized peripheral clonal expansion, particularly in CD8+ T cells.

For sequencing of the TCRbeta CDR3 region, genomic DNA was extracted from the sorted cells. TCRbeta CDR3 regions were sequenced using the immunoSEQ Assay. TCRdb re-hosts the immuneACCESS table, in-frame sequences only. Its copies lack some clones; in the studies checked, an unresolved V gene accounts for under half of them, and the cause for the rest is not known. The sample table holds around 82,000 clones, of which almost 90% were seen once. The ten largest clones take up approximately 0.8% of the sample. For CDR1 and CDR2, the germline V gene lists MDHEN and SYDVKM. Including the terminal cysteine and phenylalanine, the CDR3 comprises 14 residues. Only the CDR3 DNA is retained, 42 bases long and in frame from the first base. V is shortened by 8 bases, J by 6 bases, and the region joining them spans 20 bases. Remarks on this clone: The antigen this receptor binds is unknown. No base qualities exist here, and no much larger clone lies one base off it.

Patients with a history of autoimmune disease or receiving systemic immunosuppression were excluded from the trial. Peripheral blood for TCR sequencing was collected from all dose cohorts at baseline, on cycle 4 day 1, and on cycle 7 day 1. Samples came from an open-label, multicenter, first-in-human phase I dose-escalation trial of ivuxolimab. Adults with locally advanced or metastatic melanoma, renal cell carcinoma, hepatocellular carcinoma or head and neck squamous cell carcinoma were enrolled in the trial. Before TCR sequencing, CD4+ T cells and CD8+ T cells were sorted from peripheral blood as separate populations.

The sequenced sample was CD4+ or CD8+ T cells sorted from blood, obtained in a trial of the OX40 agonist ivuxolimab. This receptor was obtained from an adult with an advanced solid tumor such as melanoma, head and neck, liver or kidney cancer. The chain couples TRBV28 to TRBJ2-7; matching of 8 bases hints at TRBD2 as the D gene. The CDR3 reads as follows: CASRGTAGALEQYF. The bases are TGTGCCAGCCGAGGGACAGCGGGAGCTCTCGAGCAGTACTTC.